A selection of T cell receptor beta chains follows, all from one sample in a study of blood T cell repertoires in COVID-19. Assay used: immunoSEQ multiplex PCR; TCRdb lists only in-frame clones, some missing. Of 70,000 to 95,000 clones in the sample, 80% to 95% were seen once. Sequenced: peripheral blood. The receptors derive from a woman aged 50 to 60 in a cohort sampled during active COVID-19. CDR3s include the opening cysteine and the closing phenylalanine or tryptophan. The order of the fields is J gene, V gene, D gene, clone size, CDR3 protein, CDR3 DNA. A D gene is named only where the DNA matches it firmly. The size entry is marked missing in some rows and otherwise reads once, few, many or a size class.

J gene: TRBJ2-7; V gene: TRBV19; D gene: TRBD1; clone size: .; CDR3 protein: CASRGQGASYEQYF; CDR3 DNA: TGTGCCAGTAGAGGACAGGGGGCCTCCTACGAGCAGTACTTC
J gene: TRBJ2-1; V gene: TRBV9; D gene: .; clone size: .; CDR3 protein: CASSGVPGNEQFF; CDR3 DNA: TGTGCCAGCAGCGGGGTCCCGGGCAATGAGCAGTTCTTC
J gene: TRBJ1-3; V gene: TRBV19; D gene: TRBD1; clone size: .; CDR3 protein: CASTGTAGNTIYF; CDR3 DNA: TGTGCCAGTACCGGGACAGCTGGAAACACCATATATTTT
J gene: TRBJ1-2; V gene: TRBV11-2; D gene: .; clone size: .; CDR3 protein: CASSLGGTNYGYTF; CDR3 DNA: TGTGCCAGCAGCTTGGGGGGGACTAACTATGGCTACACCTTC
J gene: TRBJ2-7; V gene: TRBV5-1; D gene: TRBD1; clone size: few; CDR3 protein: CASSPEGTGPYEQYF; CDR3 DNA: TGCGCCAGCAGCCCGGAAGGGACAGGACCCTACGAGCAGTACTTC
J gene: TRBJ1-2; V gene: TRBV30; D gene: .; clone size: .; CDR3 protein: CAWSHEAGEGYTF; CDR3 DNA: TGTGCCTGGAGTCACGAAGCAGGGGAAGGCTACACCTTC
J gene: TRBJ2-1; V gene: TRBV5-1; D gene: TRBD2; clone size: .; CDR3 protein: CASSSGLAGGRSYNEQFF; CDR3 DNA: TGCGCCAGCAGCAGCGGACTAGCGGGGGGGCGCTCCTACAATGAGCAGTTCTTC
J gene: TRBJ2-7; V gene: TRBV11-1; D gene: TRBD1; clone size: .; CDR3 protein: CASRRDRGGAEQYF; CDR3 DNA: TGTGCCAGCAGACGGGACAGGGGGGGCGCCGAGCAGTACTTC
J gene: TRBJ2-2; V gene: TRBV12-3/TRBV12-4; D gene: .; clone size: .; CDR3 protein: CASSLGQTGELFF; CDR3 DNA: TGTGCCAGCAGTTTAGGCCAGACCGGGGAGCTGTTTTTT
J gene: TRBJ2-5; V gene: TRBV6-2/TRBV6-3; D gene: TRBD2; clone size: .; CDR3 protein: CASSGRTSGGLRTETQYF; CDR3 DNA: TGTGCCAGCAGTGGCCGGACTAGCGGGGGGCTGAGGACCGAGACCCAGTACTTC
J gene: TRBJ2-3; V gene: TRBV3-1/TRBV3-2; D gene: .; clone size: .; CDR3 protein: CASSNPWGGAITSTDTQYF; CDR3 DNA: TGTGCCAGCAGCAACCCGTGGGGCGGAGCTATTACTAGCACAGATACGCAGTATTTT
J gene: TRBJ1-1; V gene: TRBV28; D gene: TRBD1; clone size: .; CDR3 protein: CASSPRQGWVTEAFF; CDR3 DNA: TGTGCCAGCAGTCCCAGACAGGGGTGGGTAACTGAAGCTTTCTTT
J gene: TRBJ1-5; V gene: TRBV19; D gene: .; clone size: .; CDR3 protein: CASSGGRIKPQHF; CDR3 DNA: TGTGCCAGTAGTGGGGGCCGTATCAAGCCCCAGCATTTT
J gene: TRBJ2-3; V gene: TRBV3-1/TRBV3-2; D gene: TRBD2; clone size: .; CDR3 protein: CASSHTSGGAGTDTQYF; CDR3 DNA: TGTGCCAGCAGCCATACTAGCGGGGGGGCCGGCACAGATACGCAGTATTTT
J gene: TRBJ2-3; V gene: TRBV5-1; D gene: TRBD1; clone size: .; CDR3 protein: CASSLQGGRSDTQYF; CDR3 DNA: TGCGCCAGCAGCTTACAGGGGGGACGGTCAGATACGCAGTATTTT
J gene: TRBJ2-3; V gene: TRBV11-3; D gene: TRBD1; clone size: .; CDR3 protein: CASSLGTLGQGATDTQYF; CDR3 DNA: TGTGCCAGCAGCTTAGGGACACTCGGACAGGGGGCTACAGATACGCAGTATTTT
J gene: TRBJ1-1; V gene: TRBV18; D gene: .; clone size: .; CDR3 protein: CASSLRSAADTEAFF; CDR3 DNA: TGTGCCAGCTCCCTACGGTCGGCGGCGGACACTGAAGCTTTCTTT
J gene: TRBJ2-6; V gene: TRBV3-1/TRBV3-2; D gene: TRBD2; clone size: .; CDR3 protein: CASSQDLGTSVLRAGANVLTF; CDR3 DNA: TGTGCCAGCAGCCAAGATCTAGGGACTAGTGTCTTGAGAGCTGGGGCCAACGTCCTGACTTTC
J gene: TRBJ2-1; V gene: TRBV7-6; D gene: .; clone size: .; CDR3 protein: CASSLARGPYNEQFF; CDR3 DNA: TGTGCCAGCAGCTTAGCGCGGGGGCCTTACAATGAGCAGTTCTTC
J gene: TRBJ2-7; V gene: TRBV7-8; D gene: .; clone size: .; CDR3 protein: CASSLDSRGAYEQYF; CDR3 DNA: TGTGCCAGCAGCTTAGATTCCAGAGGAGCCTACGAGCAGTACTTC
J gene: TRBJ1-6; V gene: TRBV30; D gene: .; clone size: few; CDR3 protein: CAWDRDNSPLHF; CDR3 DNA: TGTGCCTGGGACAGAGATAATTCACCCCTCCACTTT
J gene: TRBJ2-2; V gene: TRBV18; D gene: TRBD2; clone size: .; CDR3 protein: CASLAGIGGELFF; CDR3 DNA: TGTGCCAGCTTAGCGGGAATTGGCGGGGAGCTGTTTTTT
J gene: TRBJ2-3; V gene: TRBV9; D gene: TRBD2; clone size: .; CDR3 protein: CASSVAGGGFENTQYF; CDR3 DNA: TGTGCCAGCAGCGTAGCTGGGGGGGGTTTTGAAAATACGCAGTATTTT
J gene: TRBJ2-2; V gene: TRBV5-1; D gene: TRBD1; clone size: .; CDR3 protein: CASSSTTGTTGELFF; CDR3 DNA: TGCGCCAGCAGCTCCACGACAGGGACCACCGGGGAGCTGTTTTTT
J gene: TRBJ1-5; V gene: TRBV6-5; D gene: TRBD1; clone size: .; CDR3 protein: CASTRDRAGNQPQHF; CDR3 DNA: TGTGCCAGCACCCGGGACAGGGCGGGCAATCAGCCCCAGCATTTT
J gene: TRBJ2-2; V gene: TRBV6-4; D gene: .; clone size: .; CDR3 protein: CASSDSPATDNTGELFF; CDR3 DNA: TGTGCCAGCAGTGACTCACCCGCCACAGATAACACCGGGGAGCTGTTTTTT
J gene: TRBJ2-1; V gene: TRBV21-1; D gene: .; clone size: .; CDR3 protein: CASSKGGAGASYNEQFF; CDR3 DNA: TGTGCCAGCAGCAAGGGTGGAGCGGGCGCCTCCTACAATGAGCAGTTCTTC
J gene: TRBJ1-4; V gene: TRBV18; D gene: .; clone size: .; CDR3 protein: CASSPLQFNEKLFF; CDR3 DNA: TGTGCCAGCTCACCACTCCAGTTTAATGAAAAACTGTTTTTT
J gene: TRBJ1-2; V gene: TRBV4-1; D gene: .; clone size: .; CDR3 protein: CASSHGAGETYGYTF; CDR3 DNA: TGCGCCAGCAGCCACGGGGCAGGGGAGACCTATGGCTACACCTTC
J gene: TRBJ1-2; V gene: TRBV10-3; D gene: .; clone size: .; CDR3 protein: CATDPGQSYGYTF; CDR3 DNA: TGTGCCACCGATCCGGGACAAAGCTATGGCTACACCTTC
J gene: TRBJ1-5; V gene: TRBV6-6; D gene: .; clone size: .; CDR3 protein: CASGTYSNQPQHF; CDR3 DNA: TGTGCCAGCGGTACTTATAGCAATCAGCCCCAGCATTTT
J gene: TRBJ1-5; V gene: TRBV6-5; D gene: .; clone size: .; CDR3 protein: CASTPGLRQPQHF; CDR3 DNA: TGTGCCAGCACCCCTGGACTACGCCAGCCCCAGCATTTT
J gene: TRBJ1-5; V gene: TRBV21-1; D gene: .; clone size: .; CDR3 protein: CASSKAQGNQPQHF; CDR3 DNA: TGTGCCAGCAGCAAAGCGCAGGGAAATCAGCCCCAGCATTTT
J gene: TRBJ1-2; V gene: TRBV10-3; D gene: TRBD1; clone size: .; CDR3 protein: CAISDREGQGNYGYTF; CDR3 DNA: TGTGCCATCAGTGATCGGGAGGGACAGGGGAACTATGGCTACACCTTC
J gene: TRBJ1-6; V gene: TRBV7-9; D gene: .; clone size: .; CDR3 protein: CASSLNLGMEVYNSPLHF; CDR3 DNA: TGTGCCAGCAGCTTAAATTTAGGGATGGAGGTCTATAATTCACCCCTCCACTTT
J gene: TRBJ2-1; V gene: TRBV24-1; D gene: TRBD2; clone size: .; CDR3 protein: CATSEGLAGKSSYNEQFF; CDR3 DNA: TGTGCCACCAGTGAGGGACTAGCGGGGAAAAGCTCCTACAATGAGCAGTTCTTC
J gene: TRBJ2-7; V gene: TRBV25-1; D gene: TRBD1; clone size: .; CDR3 protein: CASSADRAPYEQYF; CDR3 DNA: TGTGCCAGCAGTGCGGACAGGGCCCCCTACGAGCAGTACTTC
J gene: TRBJ1-5; V gene: TRBV21-1; D gene: .; clone size: .; CDR3 protein: CASSNKFSNQPQHF; CDR3 DNA: TGTGCCAGCAGCAATAAATTCAGCAATCAGCCCCAGCATTTT
J gene: TRBJ2-5; V gene: TRBV3-1/TRBV3-2; D gene: TRBD2; clone size: .; CDR3 protein: CASSQGLGGGVRSRQETQYF; CDR3 DNA: TGTGCCAGCAGCCAAGGCCTCGGGGGGGGTGTTCGAAGTCGGCAAGAGACCCAGTACTTC
J gene: TRBJ1-6; V gene: TRBV5-4; D gene: .; clone size: .; CDR3 protein: CASSNRALMGGSPLHF; CDR3 DNA: TGTGCCAGCAGCAACAGAGCCCTTATGGGTGGTTCACCCCTCCACTTT
J gene: TRBJ1-2; V gene: TRBV7-2; D gene: .; clone size: few; CDR3 protein: CASSLGLAQRQAYTF; CDR3 DNA: TGTGCCAGCAGCTTAGGGTTGGCCCAGAGGCAAGCCTACACCTTC
J gene: TRBJ2-3; V gene: TRBV24-1; D gene: TRBD2; clone size: .; CDR3 protein: CATSGATSGELRTDTQYF; CDR3 DNA: TGTGCCACCAGTGGAGCGACTAGCGGGGAGTTGAGGACAGATACGCAGTATTTT
J gene: TRBJ2-1; V gene: TRBV5-6; D gene: .; clone size: .; CDR3 protein: CASSLDGDIYNEQFF; CDR3 DNA: TGTGCCAGCAGCTTGGATGGGGACATTTACAATGAGCAGTTCTTC
J gene: TRBJ2-3; V gene: TRBV2; D gene: TRBD2; clone size: .; CDR3 protein: CASRGGTSGTDTQYF; CDR3 DNA: TGTGCCAGCAGGGGGGGGACTAGCGGGACAGATACGCAGTATTTT